The 21 T cell receptor beta chains below come from one sample, sequenced in a study of cytomegalovirus exposure and HLA in healthy donors. Produced via immunoSEQ multiplex PCR; TCRdb's table is partial and in-frame only. Among fewer than 250,000 clones listed, roughly 84% were seen once. What was sequenced was PBMCs. The receptor source for this set is a woman aged 30 to 39 in good health and CMV-seropositive.

The CDR3: CASSPPALEGNTGELFF. The CDR3 coding sequence is TGTGCCAGCAGCCCCCCGGCCCTCGAGGGGAACACCGGGGAGCTGTTTTTT. The rearrangement uses TRBV7-9 and TRBJ2-2; perhaps TRBD2 as D (5 bases). Germline lookup yields CDR1 SEHNR and CDR2 FQNEAQ (reference sequence). CDR3 size: 17 residues. With 5 bases removed from V and 1 base from J, the gap between germline ends came to 17 bases.

The chain uses TRBV30 and TRBJ1-1, with a tentative D call TRBD1 (6 bases). Trimming shortened V by 2 bases and J by 3 bases, and 7 bases separated the two germline ends. Germline CDR1 GTSNPN, CDR2 SVGIG (reference sequence). This CDR3 has 12 residues. The CDR3 protein is CAWSRGDTEAFF. Written as DNA, the CDR3 is TGTGCCTGGAGTAGGGGGGACACTGAAGCTTTCTTT.

The rearrangement links TRBV7-9 to TRBJ2-7; D not resolved. This CDR3 has 14 residues. The V end was cut by 6 bases, the J end by 2 bases, with 14 bases between. Germline CDR1 SEHNR, CDR2 FQNEAQ (reference sequence). In DNA form, the CDR3 reads TGTGCCAGCAGTTACACCGGGTCCCCCTACGAGCAGTACTTC. It codes for CASSYTGSPYEQYF.

This chain connects TRBV29-1 to TRBJ2-2; no definite D call. Germline V gives CDR1 SQVTM, CDR2 ANQGSEA. The CDR3 runs to 12 residues. Trimming took off 6 bases at V and 5 bases at J, with 10 bases between the two ends. For the CDR3, the DNA is TGCAGCGTCCCCCTGAAGACCGGGGAGCTGTTTTTT. This codes for CSVPLKTGELFF.

This clone has a handful of counts. V gene TRBV4-1 combines with J gene TRBJ1-2; 9 bases line up with TRBD1. The CDR3 is 14 amino acids. Germline V gives CDR1 MGHRA, CDR2 YSYEKL. The ends lost 4 bases at V and 6 bases at J; junction bases unmatched: 6. CDR3 amino acids: CASSPWTGDNGYTF. The CDR3, as DNA: TGCGCCAGCAGCCCGTGGACAGGGGATAATGGCTACACCTTC.

This chain connects TRBV2 to TRBJ2-3, with TRBD2 identical over 12 bases. The J segment lost 4 bases and the V segment lost 6 bases, leaving 5 bases of the junction unmatched. The CDR3 is made up of 15 amino acids. Germline CDR1 and CDR2: SNHLY and FYNNEI. In nucleotides, the CDR3 is TGTGCCAGCAGATCGACTAGCGGGAGTGCAGATACGCAGTATTTT. Translating gives CASRSTSGSADTQYF.

The chain carries TRBV5-6 and TRBJ2-6; D gene ambiguous. The V end lost 0 bases, the J end lost 1 base, and 8 bases lay between the germline ends. Germline V gives CDR1 SGHDT, CDR2 YYEEEE. CDR3 size: 16 residues. The chain's CDR3 is CASSLESESGANVLTF. DNA of the CDR3: TGTGCCAGCAGCTTGGAGTCGGAATCTGGGGCCAACGTCCTGACTTTC.

The chain links TRBV27 to TRBJ1-1; D unresolved. V lost 1 base, J lost 1 base, and 16 bases lay in between. Germline values: CDR1 MNHEY, CDR2 SMNVEV (reference sequence). This CDR3 contains 17 residues. The CDR3 region has the DNA TGTGCCAGCAGTTTATTTATGTTACCCACAGAGAACACTGAAGCTTTCTTT. Its protein is CASSLFMLPTENTEAFF.

The rearrangement links TRBV5-5 to TRBJ2-1; 7 nucleotides align to TRBD2. The germline V gene has CDR1 SGHKS and CDR2 YYEKEE (reference sequence). V dropped 0 bases and J dropped 5; count of bases not matched to a gene: 8. The CDR3 is made up of 16 amino acids. In DNA, the CDR3 is TGTGCCAGCAGCTTGGGTCTAGCGGTACATAACAATGAGCAGTTCTTC. As protein: CASSLGLAVHNNEQFF.

V and J are TRBV5-1 and TRBJ2-1, with D possibly matching TRBD1 (6 bases). The length of the CDR3 is 13 residues. Germline CDR1 SGHRS, CDR2 YFSETQ. Trimming cost V 0 bases and J 9 bases, with 10 bases left between them. CDR3 sequence reads: CASSLEGGGEQFF. The CDR3 DNA reads as TGCGCCAGCAGCTTGGAAGGGGGTGGTGAGCAGTTCTTC.

This chain uses TRBV5-1 with TRBJ1-3; no clear D gene. CDR1 is SGHRS, CDR2 YFSETQ, per germline. The CDR3 sequence is 15 residues long. V lost 3 bases, J lost 3 bases, and 13 bases lay in between. CDR3 sequence (DNA): TGCGCCAGCAGCTGGTCCTCGGGCCTTGGAAACACCATATATTTT. The encoded protein is CASSWSSGLGNTIYF.

The rearrangement links TRBV27 to TRBJ1-1; the match to TRBD1 covers 8 bases. Germline loops: CDR1 MNHEY, CDR2 SMNVEV (reference sequence). V trimming: 3 bases; J trimming: 6 bases; junction bases outside the gene matches: 9. This CDR3 has 15 amino acids. The CDR3 DNA is TGTGCCAGCAGTTTTGTACTTTCAGGGGGCTCTGAAGCTTTCTTT. Translating gives CASSFVLSGGSEAFF.

V usage is TRBV2 and J usage is TRBJ2-7, with a possible D match to TRBD2 (6 bases). This CDR3 comprises 13 residues. Germline assignment: CDR1 SNHLY and CDR2 FYNNEI. The V gene lost 10 bases and the J gene lost 4 bases, with 17 bases spanning the gap. The CDR3 is CATSRDLSYEQYF. CDR3 bases: TGTGCCACCTCTAGGGACTTATCATACGAGCAGTACTTC.

The chain uses TRBV29-1 and TRBJ2-3; TRBD2 aligns across 16 bases. Trimming cost V 5 bases and J 0 bases; bases outside gene matches: 14. There are 20 residues in the CDR3. CDR1 and CDR2 (germline): SQVTM, ANQGSEA. The CDR3 bases are TGCAGCGTTCAGGGGACTAGCGGGAGGGCCCTAACCTCTAGCACAGATACGCAGTATTTT. This gives the protein CSVQGTSGRALTSSTDTQYF.

The chain combines TRBV7-9 with TRBJ1-2, with 7 bases matching TRBD1. V was pared by 3 bases and J by 5 bases, with 6 bases of the junction left unmatched. In germline, CDR1 is SEHNR, CDR2 FQNEAQ (reference sequence). CDR3 length: 14 residues. Written as DNA, the CDR3 is TGTGCCAGCAGCTTGGGACAGAGCCTTTATGGCTACACCTTC. It is translated as CASSLGQSLYGYTF. The full variable domain, rest sourced from reference TRBV7-9 and TRBJ1-2, is DTGVSQNPRHKITKRGQNVTFRCDPISEHNRLYWYRQTLGQGPEFLTYFQNEAQLEKSRLLSDRFSAERPKGSFSTLEIQRTEQGDSAMYLCASSLGQSLYGYTFGSGTRLTVV.

This clone was recorded at least ten times. This CDR3 reads CASSPKGPGGYTF. In DNA, the CDR3 is TGTGCCAGCAGCCCGAAGGGACCTGGCGGCTACACCTTC. The chain couples TRBV7-8 to TRBJ1-2; D possibly corresponds to TRBD1 (5 bases). This CDR3 has 13 amino acids. Germline CDR1 and CDR2: SGHVS and FQNEAQ. V lost 5 bases to trimming and J lost 8 bases, with 15 bases between them.

The CDR3 protein is CASRLRGNYGYTF. The CDR3 nucleotides are TGTGCCAGCCGACTCAGGGGAAACTATGGCTACACCTTC. The genes are TRBV28 and TRBJ1-2; D might be TRBD1 (6 bases). V lost 8 bases, J lost 2 bases, and 12 bases lay in between. There are 13 residues in the CDR3. Germline assignment: CDR1 MDHEN and CDR2 SYDVKM.

CDR3 loop: CATSRRGLAGVGEQFF. In nucleotides, the CDR3 is TGTGCCACCAGCAGGAGGGGACTAGCGGGAGTCGGAGAGCAGTTCTTC. The V call is TRBV15, the J call TRBJ2-1; 14 nucleotides match TRBD2. This CDR3 has 16 amino acids. The germline CDR1 and CDR2 sequences are LNHNV and YYDKDF (reference sequence). With 3 bases clipped from V and 10 bases from J, the junction kept 8 bases outside the gene matches.

The V call is TRBV27, the J call TRBJ2-7; weak D call: TRBD1 (5 bases). This CDR3 spans 15 amino acids. The V end was cut by 5 bases, the J end by 4 bases, with 18 bases between. In germline, CDR1 is MNHEY, CDR2 SMNVEV (reference sequence). CDR3 in amino acids: CASSQRASGIYEQYF. The DNA of the CDR3 is TGTGCCAGCAGTCAAAGAGCGTCAGGGATTTACGAGCAGTACTTC.

The chain joins TRBV6-1 to TRBJ2-3, with 8 bases matching TRBD2. The CDR3 consists of 15 residues. The germline CDR1 and CDR2 sequences are MNHNS and SASEGT. Losses at the gene ends were 4 bases for V and 5 bases for J; bases not matched to a gene: 8. Here the CDR3 DNA reads TGTGCCAGCAGTGCCGAGGGAGCGGGAGTAGATACGCAGTATTTT. It codes for CASSAEGAGVDTQYF.

This chain uses TRBV28 with TRBJ2-7; TRBD1 agrees at 7 bases. The CDR3 runs 15 residues. V gave up 2 bases and J gave up 2 bases; unmatched junction bases: 6. Germline V gene lookup returns CDR1 MDHEN and CDR2 SYDVKM. The CDR3 reads CASSLPGDRTYEQYF. The DNA for the CDR3 is TGTGCCAGCAGTTTACCCGGGGACAGAACCTACGAGCAGTACTTC.